Each of the 19 T cell receptor beta chains below was sequenced from the same sample in a study of OX40 agonist ivuxolimab in advanced cancers. Clones were sequenced by immunoSEQ multiplex PCR, and TCRdb holds only the in-frame ones, with some missing. The sample shows about 89,000 clones, 70% to 90% of them seen only once. This material consisted of CD4+ or CD8+ T cells sorted from blood, taken in a trial of the OX40 agonist ivuxolimab. The receptors originated from an adult with an advanced solid tumor such as melanoma, head and neck, liver or kidney cancer.

The genes are TRBV27 and TRBJ2-5; weak D call: TRBD1 (5 bases). The end of the DNA aligns better with TRBJ2-7, so the J call may be wrong. The CDR3 has 16 amino acids. Germline CDR1 is MNHEY and CDR2 is SMNVEV (reference sequence). The chain's CDR3 is CASSLNPDTSSYEQYF. DNA of the CDR3: TGTGCCAGCAGTTTAAACCCGGACACAAGCTCCTACGAGCAGTACTTC.

This clone was counted between two and nine times. V usage is TRBV11-2 and J usage is TRBJ2-1, with a possible D match to TRBD2 (6 bases). CDR3 length equals 13 residues. The germline CDR1 and CDR2 sequences are SGHAT and FQNNGV. Trimming took off 1 base at V and 9 bases at J, with 10 bases between the two ends. The CDR3 sequence is CASSLAGRSEQFF. CDR3 coding DNA: TGTGCCAGCAGCTTAGCTGGGAGGAGTGAGCAGTTCTTC.

The chain uses TRBV2 and TRBJ1-3; D call uncertain. Germline-derived CDR1 and CDR2 are SNHLY and FYNNEI. V lost 6 bases and J lost 0, with 9 bases in between. The CDR3 length is 14 residues. CDR3 amino acids: CASRTTPSGNTIYF. The CDR3 region has the DNA TGTGCCAGCAGAACTACCCCCTCTGGAAACACCATATATTTT.

The rearrangement joins TRBV11-2 to TRBJ2-3; D is ambiguous. Germline assignment: CDR1 SGHAT and CDR2 FQNNGV. V lost 1 base to trimming and J lost 6 bases, with 11 bases between them. CDR3 length: 14 residues. The CDR3 region is CASSLGHGGDTQYF. The CDR3 DNA reads TGTGCCAGCAGCTTAGGTCACGGTGGTGATACGCAGTATTTT.

The chain has TRBV5-1 and TRBJ1-2; 9 bases map to TRBD1. This CDR3 has 14 residues. The J segment lost 2 bases and the V segment lost 3 bases, leaving 2 bases of the junction unmatched. Germline V gives CDR1 SGHRS, CDR2 YFSETQ. The CDR3 loop is CASSSDRGNYGYTF. The CDR3 DNA is TGCGCCAGCAGCTCGGACAGGGGAAACTATGGCTACACCTTC.

The chain links TRBV27 to TRBJ2-2; D tentatively reads TRBD1 or TRBD2 (5 bases each). The germline V and J ends were trimmed by 2 bases and 3 bases, with 22 bases remaining between them. This CDR3 comprises 19 residues. Germline-derived CDR1 and CDR2 are MNHEY and SMNVEV (reference sequence). The CDR3 loop is CASSLRVASSGRYTGELFF. CDR3 DNA sequence: TGTGCCAGCAGTTTAAGGGTAGCCTCCTCGGGACGGTACACCGGGGAGCTGTTTTTT.

The CDR3, as DNA: TGTGCCAGCAGACAAAACTTCAGGGGCTACGAGCAGTACTTC. This gives the protein CASRQNFRGYEQYF. The chain couples TRBV6-5 to TRBJ2-7, with a possible D match to TRBD1 (6 bases). Looked up from germline, CDR1 is MNHEY and CDR2 is SVGAGI. The length of the CDR3 is 14 residues. The V end was cut by 6 bases, the J end by 3 bases, with 15 bases between.

The CDR3 bases are TGTGCCAGCAGTCCGCAGGGCCCTCTTTTCTATGGCTACACCTTC. This codes for CASSPQGPLFYGYTF. The chain links TRBV27 to TRBJ1-2; a weak D match, TRBD1 (5 bases). Germline values: CDR1 MNHEY, CDR2 SMNVEV (reference sequence). This CDR3 is built from 15 residues. The germline V and J ends were trimmed by 5 bases and 4 bases, with 17 bases remaining between them.

In this sample, this clone turned up once. In nucleotides, the CDR3 is TGTGCCAGCAGCTTACAAGGATATCAGCCCCAGCATTTT. It yields the protein CASSLQGYQPQHF. The rearrangement joins TRBV7-2 to TRBJ1-5, with D unclear. Germline V gives CDR1 SGHTA, CDR2 FQGNSA. This CDR3 contains 13 residues. Between the trimmed V and J ends, which lost 2 bases and 5 bases, there was a span of 7 bases.

This clone appeared a single time. J is TRBJ2-7 and V is TRBV2, with 8 positions matching TRBD2. Germline loops: CDR1 SNHLY, CDR2 FYNNEI. The CDR3 totals 15 residues. Trimming cost V 4 bases and J 1 base; bases outside gene matches: 6. The CDR3 protein is CASSGLASGSYEQYF. Here the CDR3 DNA reads TGTGCCAGCAGTGGTTTGGCTAGCGGGTCCTACGAGCAGTACTTC.

The V call is TRBV4-3, the J call TRBJ2-3; D not certain. Germline V lookup: CDR1 LGHNA, CDR2 YSLEER. CDR3 length: 16 residues. V dropped 1 base and J dropped 6 bases, with 17 bases sitting between them. CDR3 bases: TGCGCCAGCAGCCAAGTTGAGTCTTCAGTAAAGGATACGCAGTATTTT. Its translation: CASSQVESSVKDTQYF.

The genes are TRBV7-2 and TRBJ2-5; possibly TRBD2 for D (5 bases). The end of the DNA is better explained by TRBJ2-7, so the J call may be wrong. This CDR3 spans 14 amino acids. Germline lookup yields CDR1 SGHTA and CDR2 FQGNSA. CDR3 bases: TGTGCCAGCAGCTCAAACGGAGGCTCCTACGAGCAGTACTTC. Encoded protein: CASSSNGGSYEQYF.

This chain connects TRBV5-1 to TRBJ2-7; 8 bases are shared with TRBD2. Trimming removed 6 bases from V and 5 bases from J; junction bases left unmatched: 16. The germline gives CDR1 SGHRS, CDR2 YFSETQ. This CDR3 region has 16 residues. CDR3 in DNA: TGCGCCAGCACCATATGGCCGGGGGGGCCTGGTAACGAGCAGTACTTC. Amino acid sequence: CASTIWPGGPGNEQYF.

This chain connects TRBV5-1 to TRBJ2-1; 7 bases align to TRBD2. Germline CDR1 is SGHRS and CDR2 is YFSETQ. With V trimmed by 4 bases and J by 4 bases, 11 bases remained unmatched. The length of the CDR3 is 16 residues. CDR3 DNA: TGCGCCAGCAGCAAAAGGGCTAGCGGCGGTTACAATGAGCAGTTCTTC. Translation: CASSKRASGGYNEQFF.

V usage is TRBV5-5 and J usage is TRBJ1-1, with D perhaps TRBD1 (6 bases). The germline CDR1 and CDR2 sequences are SGHKS and YYEKEE (reference sequence). Deletions cut 2 bases from V and 5 bases from J, with 13 bases between. The CDR3 contains 14 residues. Here the CDR3 DNA reads TGTGCCAGCAGCTTCGGGGGCCTCGGGACTGAAGCTTTCTTT. Protein product: CASSFGGLGTEAFF.

This clone was detected once. V usage is TRBV19 and J usage is TRBJ2-1; D is undetermined. The germline gives CDR1 LNHDA, CDR2 SQIVND (reference sequence). Between the trimmed V and J ends, which lost 10 bases and 5 bases, there was a span of 6 bases. This CDR3 comprises 10 residues. The CDR3 sequence: CATSDNEQFF. In DNA, the CDR3 is TGTGCCACTTCTGACAATGAGCAGTTCTTC.

J is TRBJ2-5 and V is TRBV11-3, with 8 bases lining up with TRBD2. CDR1 and CDR2 (germline): SGHNT, YENEEA. The CDR3 runs to 15 residues. With V trimmed by 5 bases and J by 1 base, 6 bases remained unmatched. The CDR3 sequence is CASSEAGTSQETQYF. CDR3 DNA sequence: TGTGCCAGCAGCGAAGCCGGGACTAGCCAAGAGACCCAGTACTTC.

This chain connects TRBV27 to TRBJ1-2; D is ambiguous. CDR1 is MNHEY and CDR2 is SMNVEV in the germline V gene (reference sequence). V shed 3 bases and J shed 1 base, with 15 bases lying between them. This CDR3 has 16 amino acids. The CDR3 here is CASSFYSSRINYGYTF. In DNA, the CDR3 is TGTGCCAGCAGTTTCTACAGTTCCCGAATTAACTATGGCTACACCTTC.

Remarks on this clone: Sequence at one end of the junction differs from germline and may be a read error. The rearrangement links TRBV7-7 to TRBJ2-1; TRBD2 matches 13 bases. The V gene's germline CDR1 is SSHAT and CDR2 FNYEAQ (reference sequence). The CDR3 runs 16 residues. The CDR3 region has the DNA TGTGCTAGCAGCTATACACTAGCGGGGGGGCGAAATGAGCAGTTCTTC. Translation gives CASSYTLAGGRNEQFF.